These 23 T cell receptor beta chains originate from one sample sequenced in a study of human T cells and chemical hapten exposure. MiXCR, run by TCRdb on the RACE reads, gives a single entry per CDR3 protein. The sample holds roughly 100,000 distinct CDR3 sequences, nearly 35% seen once. Regarding time point: patch test 3, about 24 weeks after DPC sensitization. The treatment: therapeutic diphenylcyclopropenone sensitization with weekly scalp DPC. The sequences come from whole blood, collected in connection with sensitization to the hapten diphenylcyclopropenone (DPC). Receptors were obtained from a man aged 40-55 years with alopecia areata. Some clones in this sample may be carry-over from other donors' samples.

This clonotype was picked up a small number of times. The chain couples TRBV6-6 to TRBJ2-2; tentatively, D is TRBD2 (5 bases). V was pared by 5 bases and J by 1 base, with 8 bases between. The CDR3 has 14 amino acids. CDR1 MNHNY and CDR2 SVGAGI come from the germline V gene (reference sequence). CDR3 sequence: CASSAGLNTGELFF. In nucleotides, the CDR3 is TGTGCCAGCAGTGCTGGACTGAACACCGGGGAGCTGTTTTTT.

This rearrangement joins TRBV6-1 to TRBJ2-7, with 7 bases aligning to TRBD2. The germline V gene encodes CDR1 MNHNS and CDR2 SASEGT. This CDR3 region has 14 residues. The V gene end was trimmed by 5 bases and the J gene end by 4 bases; junction bases not matched to a gene: 8. This CDR3 reads CASSKGGKVYEQYF. As DNA, the CDR3 is TGTGCCAGCAGTAAGGGAGGGAAAGTATACGAGCAGTACTTC.

This chain uses TRBV9 with TRBJ1-6; TRBD1 agrees at 11 bases. Per the germline V gene, CDR1 is SGDLS and CDR2 is YYNGEE. This CDR3 has 16 amino acids. With V trimmed by 0 bases and J by 7 bases, 3 bases remained unmatched. The chain's CDR3 is CASSVGTGGQNSPLHF. The DNA for the CDR3 is TGTGCCAGCAGCGTAGGGACAGGGGGCCAAAATTCACCCCTCCACTTT. Full variable domain (missing parts from reference TRBV9 and TRBJ1-6): DSGVTQTPKHLITATGQRVTLRCSPRSGDLSVYWYQQSLDQGLQFLIQYYNGEERAKGNILERFSAQQFPDLHSELNLSSLELGDSALYFCASSVGTGGQNSPLHFGNGTRLTVT.

This chain links TRBV7-6 with TRBJ2-2, with 12 bases matching TRBD2. The CDR3 runs 17 residues. CDR1 is SGHVS, CDR2 FNYEAQ, per germline. Losses at the gene ends were 1 base for V and 7 bases for J; bases not matched to a gene: 7. The CDR3: CASSLVTSGRHYGELFF. CDR3 nucleotides: TGTGCCAGCAGCTTAGTAACTAGCGGGAGGCATTACGGGGAGCTGTTTTTT.

This clonotype was observed a handful of times. The chain employs TRBV7-3 and TRBJ2-2; TRBD2 might be the D (6 bases). V was trimmed by 6 bases and J by 0 bases, leaving 11 bases between them. Germline lookup yields CDR1 SGHTA and CDR2 FQGTGA. The CDR3 length is 15 residues. This CDR3 reads CASSTGTANTGELFF. In nucleotides, the CDR3 is TGTGCCAGCAGTACCGGGACTGCGAACACCGGGGAGCTGTTTTTT.

This clonotype was counted only a few times. The V gene is TRBV12-3 or TRBV12-4, the J gene TRBJ1-1; 7 nucleotides line up with TRBD1. The CDR3 covers 14 residues. The chain's CDR3 is CASERTGLNTEAFF. Written as DNA, the CDR3 is TGTGCTTCGGAGCGGACAGGTCTGAACACTGAAGCTTTCTTT.

The chain couples TRBV11-2 to TRBJ2-4, with D possibly TRBD1 on 6 matching bases. Germline V gives CDR1 SGHAT, CDR2 FQNNGV. This CDR3 is 20 amino acids long. With 4 bases removed from V and 0 bases from J, the gap between germline ends came to 25 bases. The CDR3 protein is CASSSIKRHPGAKAKNIQYF. CDR3 coding DNA: TGTGCCAGCAGCTCGATTAAGAGGCACCCAGGGGCTAAAGCCAAAAACATTCAGTACTTC.

The chain uses TRBV28 and TRBJ1-5, with 8 bases lining up with TRBD1. After removal of 8 bases from V and 6 bases from J, the junction contained 12 bases not matched to a gene. The CDR3 sequence is 15 residues long. Looked up from germline, CDR1 is MDHEN and CDR2 is SYDVKM. The CDR3 spells CASALRTGFFQPQHF. The CDR3 bases are TGTGCCAGCGCCCTGCGGACAGGGTTTTTTCAGCCCCAGCATTTT. Together with reference TRBV28 and TRBJ1-5, the CDR3 gives the full variable domain: DVKVTQSSRYLVKRTGEKVFLECVQDMDHENMFWYRQDPGLGLRLIYFSYDVKMKEKGDIPEGYSVSREKKERFSLILESASTNQTSMYLCASALRTGFFQPQHFGDGTRLSIL.

This sequence joins TRBV5-1 and TRBJ2-5; 9 bases fit TRBD1. Germline V lookup: CDR1 SGHRS, CDR2 YFSETQ. Trimming took 1 base from V and 3 from J; bases not matched to a gene: 7. The CDR3 loop spans 16 amino acids. CDR3 DNA: TGCGCCAGCAGCTTGTCGACAGGGGGGGTAAAAGAGACCCAGTACTTC. Amino acid sequence: CASSLSTGGVKETQYF.

The genes are TRBV6-2 or TRBV6-3 and TRBJ2-1, with D uncertain. The CDR3 is 13 amino acids. With 0 bases removed from V and 6 bases from J, the gap between germline ends came to 6 bases. CDR1 and CDR2 (germline): MNHEY, SVGEGT. Written as DNA, the CDR3 is TGTGCCAGCAGTTACTCCGCTCGCAATGAGCAGTTCTTC. This encodes CASSYSARNEQFF.

The chain has TRBV5-1 and TRBJ1-4; no firm D call. The CDR3 runs to 14 residues. V was shortened by 6 bases and J by 4 bases, with 13 bases between the two germline ends. Germline V lookup: CDR1 SGHRS, CDR2 YFSETQ. The DNA of the CDR3 is TGCGCCAGCACCAATTATTTCGGTAATGAAAAACTGTTTTTT. Translating it yields CASTNYFGNEKLFF.

Only one count was recorded for this clonotype. The chain combines TRBV29-1 with TRBJ1-1; tentative D call: TRBD1 (6 bases). The CDR3 runs to 13 residues. Germline V gives CDR1 SQVTM, CDR2 ANQGSEA. V was clipped by 7 bases and J by 6 bases, with 18 bases between them. The CDR3, as DNA: TGCAGCGGAGGGGGGGGCCGAGGTGCTGAAGCTTTCTTT. This encodes CSGGGGRGAEAFF.

The V and J genes are TRBV24-1 and TRBJ2-5, with 13 bases matching TRBD2. J was trimmed by 2 bases and V by 9 bases; bases with no gene match: 11. The germline CDR1 and CDR2 sequences are KGHDR and SFDVKD. The CDR3 loop spans 17 amino acids. CDR3 nucleotides: TGTGCCACCGGGGCGCCGGGACTAGCGGGACCACAAGAGACCCAGTACTTC. Encoded protein: CATGAPGLAGPQETQYF.

V is TRBV5-1 and J is TRBJ2-3, with a weak D call TRBD1 (5 bases). CDR1 is SGHRS, CDR2 YFSETQ, per germline. V lost 4 bases and J lost 1, with 16 bases in between. This CDR3 comprises 16 residues. CDR3 nucleotides: TGCGCCAGCAGCGCCGAAGGGGCCAGGGGCACAGATACGCAGTATTTT. Protein sequence: CASSAEGARGTDTQYF.

The chain employs TRBV12-3 or TRBV12-4 and TRBJ1-4; 9 bases match TRBD1. The V and J ends lost 5 bases and 5 bases, in that order; junction bases with no gene match: 6. This CDR3 has 15 residues. The DNA of the CDR3 is TGTGCCAGCAGTAGATTACAGGGGGCAAATGAAAAACTGTTTTTT. Amino acids: CASSRLQGANEKLFF.

The V and J genes are TRBV7-2 and TRBJ2-7; 13 nucleotides line up with TRBD2. J was trimmed by 4 bases and V by 4 bases; bases with no gene match: 1. Germline loops: CDR1 SGHTA, CDR2 FQGNSA. The CDR3 is 14 amino acids. The CDR3 region is CASSSGLAGYEQYF. CDR3 coding DNA: TGTGCCAGCAGCTCGGGACTAGCGGGGTACGAGCAGTACTTC.

The chain has TRBV7-2 and TRBJ2-3; possible D gene TRBD2, 6 bases. This CDR3 spans 16 amino acids. V was shortened by 5 bases and J by 1 base, with 16 bases between the two germline ends. Germline V lookup: CDR1 SGHTA, CDR2 FQGNSA. DNA of the CDR3: TGTGCCAGCAGCCCGGCGGGGAGGAGGGGCACAGATACGCAGTATTTT. Protein: CASSPAGRRGTDTQYF.

This clonotype came up many times. The genes are TRBV6-2 or TRBV6-3 and TRBJ2-7; the D is unclear. The germline V and J ends were trimmed by 6 bases and 1 base, with 16 bases remaining between them. This CDR3 has 15 residues. The germline V gene encodes CDR1 MNHEY and CDR2 SVGEGT. This chain's CDR3 is CASRSQSPVSYEQYV. CDR3 DNA: TGTGCCAGCAGATCCCAGTCTCCGGTTTCCTACGAGCAGTACGTC.

The chain carries TRBV11-2 and TRBJ2-5; D is perhaps TRBD2 (5 bases). Trimming removed 3 bases from V and 0 bases from J, with 8 bases in between. The CDR3 covers 14 residues. Germline CDR1 reads SGHAT; CDR2 reads FQNNGV. The CDR3: CASSFPGYQETQYF. The CDR3, as DNA: TGTGCCAGCAGCTTTCCGGGGTACCAAGAGACCCAGTACTTC.

The chain combines TRBV20-1 with TRBJ2-1, with D hard to call. The CDR3 runs 13 residues. V lost 0 bases to trimming and J lost 3 bases, with 6 bases between them. Germline loops: CDR1 DFQATT, CDR2 SNEGSKA (reference sequence). The CDR3 is CSARDANYNEQFF. The CDR3 region has the DNA TGCAGTGCTAGAGACGCGAACTACAATGAGCAGTTCTTC.

This clonotype was counted a few times. The rearrangement uses TRBV29-1 and TRBJ2-6; TRBD1 matches 7 bases. CDR3 length: 15 amino acids. Germline V gene sequence: CDR1 SQVTM, CDR2 ANQGSEA. With V trimmed by 4 bases and J by 2 bases, 5 bases remained unmatched. DNA for the CDR3: TGCAGCGTTGGAACAGGGGTGGCTGGGGCCAACGTCCTGACTTTC. Amino acids: CSVGTGVAGANVLTF.

This chain links TRBV7-2 with TRBJ2-1; D remains ambiguous. Germline V lookup: CDR1 SGHTA, CDR2 FQGNSA. The CDR3 totals 13 residues. V lost 8 bases to trimming and J lost 16 bases, with 24 bases between them. The CDR3 spells CASQNYPEEYQFF. The CDR3 region has the DNA TGTGCCAGCCAAAATTATCCCGAGGAATATCAATTCTTC.

The rearrangement uses TRBV20-1 and TRBJ2-5, with 12 bases identical to TRBD2. The CDR3 length is 15 residues. The J segment lost 4 bases and the V segment lost 6 bases, leaving 9 bases of the junction unmatched. CDR1 is DFQATT and CDR2 is SNEGSKA in the germline V gene (reference sequence). The CDR3 region is CSAERLAGVRETQYF. CDR3 nucleotide sequence: TGCAGTGCAGAAAGACTAGCGGGAGTGAGAGAGACCCAGTACTTC.